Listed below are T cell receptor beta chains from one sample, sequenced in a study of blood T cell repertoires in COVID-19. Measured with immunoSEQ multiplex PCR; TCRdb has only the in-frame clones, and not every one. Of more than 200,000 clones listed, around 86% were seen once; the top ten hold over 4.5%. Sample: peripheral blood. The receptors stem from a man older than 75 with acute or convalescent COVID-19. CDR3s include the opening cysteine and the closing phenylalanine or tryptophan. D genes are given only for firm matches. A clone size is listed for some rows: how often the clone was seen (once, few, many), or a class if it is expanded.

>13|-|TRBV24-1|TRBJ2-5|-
TGTGCCACCAGTGGACAGGCTCCTGAGACCCAGTACTTC
CATSGQAPETQYF
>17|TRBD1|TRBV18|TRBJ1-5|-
TGTGCCAGCTCACTTGTTTCAGGGGGCGGGAGCAATCAGCCCCAGCATTTT
CASSLVSGGGSNQPQHF
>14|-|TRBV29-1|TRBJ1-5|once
TGCAGCGTAGCTACAGGTGGAAGCAATCAGCCCCAGCATTTT
CSVATGGSNQPQHF
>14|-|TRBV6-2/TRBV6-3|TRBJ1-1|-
TGTGCCAGCAGTTACTTAACAGGGAACACTGAAGCTTTCTTT
CASSYLTGNTEAFF
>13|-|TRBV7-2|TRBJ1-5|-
TGTGCCAGCAGCTTAGTGAGCGGCCAGCCCCAGCATTTT
CASSLVSGQPQHF
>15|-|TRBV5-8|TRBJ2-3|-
TGTGCCAGCAGCTTGTGGAGGGTTAGCACAGATACGCAGTATTTT
CASSLWRVSTDTQYF
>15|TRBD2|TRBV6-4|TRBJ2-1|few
TGTGCCAGCAGCGAAGCGGGAGGATCCTACAATGAGCAGTTCTTC
CASSEAGGSYNEQFF
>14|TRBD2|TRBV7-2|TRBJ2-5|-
TGTGCCAGCAGCTCTCACCCGCGGGGGGAGACCCAGTACTTC
CASSSHPRGETQYF
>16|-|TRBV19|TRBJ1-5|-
TGTGCCAGTAACCCACTCGGTACAGAATCTAATCAGCCCCAGCATTTT
CASNPLGTESNQPQHF
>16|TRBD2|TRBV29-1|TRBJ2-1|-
TGCAGCGTCCCAAGTGGCTTAGCGGGAGGGTACAATGAGCAGTTCTTC
CSVPSGLAGGYNEQFF
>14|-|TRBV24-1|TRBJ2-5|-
TGTGCCACCAGTGATGAAGGGGTCCAAGAGACCCAGTACTTC
CATSDEGVQETQYF
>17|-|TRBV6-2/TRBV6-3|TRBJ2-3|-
TGTGCCAGCAGCTATCAGGGGCCACCGGCCCGGTTTGCTACGCAGTATTTT
CASSYQGPPARFATQYF
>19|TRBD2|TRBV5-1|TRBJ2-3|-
TGCGCCAGCAGTCTAGTTAAGGGACTAGCGGGGTCCCCCACAGATACGCAGTATTTT
CASSLVKGLAGSPTDTQYF
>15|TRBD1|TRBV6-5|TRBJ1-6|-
TGTGCCAGCAGTTATTCCGGGACAGGGGTTTCACCCCTCCACTTT
CASSYSGTGVSPLHF
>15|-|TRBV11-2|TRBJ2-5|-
TGTGCCAGCAGCTTAGTCGTCGGGGTTGAAGAGACCCAGTACTTC
CASSLVVGVEETQYF
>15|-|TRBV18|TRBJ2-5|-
TGTGCCAGCTCACCCCCTTCGGGTACTCAAGAGACCCAGTACTTC
CASSPPSGTQETQYF
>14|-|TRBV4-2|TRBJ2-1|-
TGTGCCAGCAGCCAAGATTCGGGATCCAATGAGCAGTTCTTC
CASSQDSGSNEQFF
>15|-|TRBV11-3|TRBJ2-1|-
TGTGCCAGCAGCCGGGGGACTGGATCCTACAATGAGCAGTTCTTC
CASSRGTGSYNEQFF
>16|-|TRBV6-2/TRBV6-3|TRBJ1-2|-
TGTGCCAGCAGTACAAAGACCGGGACACCGAACTATGGCTACACCTTC
CASSTKTGTPNYGYTF
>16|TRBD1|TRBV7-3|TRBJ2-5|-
TGTGCCAGCAGCTCCTCAACAGACAGGGCCCCCGAGACCCAGTACTTC
CASSSSTDRAPETQYF
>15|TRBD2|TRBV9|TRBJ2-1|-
TGTGCCAGCAGCTTGTCCGGGACTAGTCAAAATGAGCAGTTCTTC
CASSLSGTSQNEQFF
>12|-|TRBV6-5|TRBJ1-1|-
TGTGCCAGCAGATCCGTGAACACTGAAGCTTTCTTT
CASRSVNTEAFF
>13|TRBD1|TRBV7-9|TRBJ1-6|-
TGTGCCAGCAGACGCACAGGGGGATCACCCCTCCACTTT
CASRRTGGSPLHF
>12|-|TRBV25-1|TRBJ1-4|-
TGTGCCAGCAATCGGGGCACAGGGAAACTGTTTTTT
CASNRGTGKLFF
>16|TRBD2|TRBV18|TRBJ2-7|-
TGTGCCAGCTCACCGGGACTAGCGGGCGCGGGGAACGAGCAGTACTTC
CASSPGLAGAGNEQYF
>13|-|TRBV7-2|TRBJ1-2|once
TGTGCCAGCAGCCGACAGTTAGGCAATGGCTACACCTTC
CASSRQLGNGYTF
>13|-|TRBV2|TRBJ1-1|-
TGTGCCAGCAGTGTACACCAAGACACTGAAGCTTTCTTT
CASSVHQDTEAFF
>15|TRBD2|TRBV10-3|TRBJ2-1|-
TGTGCCATCAGTGGCGGGGGGCTTAGGTGGGATGAGCAGTTCTTC
CAISGGGLRWDEQFF
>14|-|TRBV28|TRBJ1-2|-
TGTGCCAGCAGCCCGGTTCAGGGCGCCTATGGCTACACCTTC
CASSPVQGAYGYTF
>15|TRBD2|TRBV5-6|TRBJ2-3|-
TGTGCCAGCAGCTTGGGGCGCGGGAGGTCAGATACGCAGTATTTT
CASSLGRGRSDTQYF
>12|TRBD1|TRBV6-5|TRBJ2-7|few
TGTGCCAGCAGGGACAGGGCCGACGAGCAGTACTTC
CASRDRADEQYF
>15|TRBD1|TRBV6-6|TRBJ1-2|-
TGTGCCAGCAGCTCAGCGCCGACAGGGGGCTTAGGCTACACCTTC
CASSSAPTGGLGYTF